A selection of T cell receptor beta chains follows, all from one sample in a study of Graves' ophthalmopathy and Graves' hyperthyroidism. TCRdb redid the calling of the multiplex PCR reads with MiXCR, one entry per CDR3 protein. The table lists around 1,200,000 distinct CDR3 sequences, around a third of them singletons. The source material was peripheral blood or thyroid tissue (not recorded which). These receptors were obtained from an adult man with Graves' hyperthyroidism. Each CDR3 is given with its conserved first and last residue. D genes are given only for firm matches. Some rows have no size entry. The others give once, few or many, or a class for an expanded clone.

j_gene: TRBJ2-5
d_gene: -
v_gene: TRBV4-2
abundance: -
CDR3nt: TGTGCCAGCAGCCACCTGGGATCCGAAGAAGAGACCCAGTACTTC
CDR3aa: CASSHLGSEEETQYF

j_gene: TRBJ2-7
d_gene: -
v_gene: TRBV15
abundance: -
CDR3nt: TGTGCCACCAGCAGAGCCGGGCGGGGGCTTTTCTACGAGCAGTACTTC
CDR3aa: CATSRAGRGLFYEQYF

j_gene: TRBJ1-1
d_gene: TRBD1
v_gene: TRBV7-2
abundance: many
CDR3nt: TGTGCCAGCAGCTCGGGACAGGGGTTAAATGAAGCTTTCTTT
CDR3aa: CASSSGQGLNEAFF

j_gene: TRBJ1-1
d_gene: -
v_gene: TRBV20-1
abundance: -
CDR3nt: TGCAGTGCGGAGACTTACACTGAAGCTTTCTTT
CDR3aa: CSAETYTEAFF

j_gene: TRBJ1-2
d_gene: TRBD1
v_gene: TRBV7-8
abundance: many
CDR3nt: TGTGCCAGCACCCCTGACAGGGCGGAAAGGGGCTACACCTTC
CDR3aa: CASTPDRAERGYTF

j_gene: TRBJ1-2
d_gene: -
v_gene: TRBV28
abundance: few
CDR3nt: TGTGCCAGCAGTCCCCTGGGGAGCAGGAACTATGGCTACACCTTC
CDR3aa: CASSPLGSRNYGYTF

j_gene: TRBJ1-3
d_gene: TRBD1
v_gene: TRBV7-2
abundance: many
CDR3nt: TGTGCCAGCAGCTTAGAGGGGGCGAAAGGAAACACCATATATTTT
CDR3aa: CASSLEGAKGNTIYF

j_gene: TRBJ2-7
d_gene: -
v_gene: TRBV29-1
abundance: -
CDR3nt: TGCAGCGTTGAAATCGCCAGCAGCTCTGCCCGAGACGAGCAGTACTTC
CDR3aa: CSVEIASSSARDEQYF

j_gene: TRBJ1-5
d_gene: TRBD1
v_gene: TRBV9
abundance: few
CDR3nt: TGTGCCAGCAGCGTAGGAGGGGGCATTAGTCAGCCCCAGCATTTT
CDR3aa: CASSVGGGISQPQHF

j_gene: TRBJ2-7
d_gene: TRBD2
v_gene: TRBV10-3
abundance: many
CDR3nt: TGTGCCATCGGGACTAGCGGGACCTCCTACGAGCAGTACTTC
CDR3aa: CAIGTSGTSYEQYF

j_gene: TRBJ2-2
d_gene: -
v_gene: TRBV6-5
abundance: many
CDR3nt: TGTGCCAGCAGCTTCGGACTGAACACCGGGGAGCTGTTTTTT
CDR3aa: CASSFGLNTGELFF

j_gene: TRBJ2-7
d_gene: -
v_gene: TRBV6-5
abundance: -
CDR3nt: TGTGCCAGCAGAGCGGACTCTCCGGGGGAGCAGTACTTC
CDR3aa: CASRADSPGEQYF